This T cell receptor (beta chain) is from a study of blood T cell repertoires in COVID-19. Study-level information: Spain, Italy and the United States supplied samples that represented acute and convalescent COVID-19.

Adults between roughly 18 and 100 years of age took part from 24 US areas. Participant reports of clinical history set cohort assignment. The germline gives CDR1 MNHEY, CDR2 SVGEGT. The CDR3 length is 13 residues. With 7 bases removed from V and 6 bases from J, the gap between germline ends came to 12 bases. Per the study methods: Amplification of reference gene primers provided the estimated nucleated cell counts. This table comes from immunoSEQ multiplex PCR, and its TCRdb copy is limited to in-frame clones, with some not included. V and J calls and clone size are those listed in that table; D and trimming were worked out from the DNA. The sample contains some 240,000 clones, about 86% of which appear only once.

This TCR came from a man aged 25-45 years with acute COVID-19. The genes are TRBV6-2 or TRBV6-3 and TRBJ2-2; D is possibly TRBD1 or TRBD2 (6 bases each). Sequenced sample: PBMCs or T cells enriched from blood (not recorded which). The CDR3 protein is CASTPGAAGELFF. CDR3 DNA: TGTGCCAGCACCCCGGGGGCTGCCGGGGAGCTGTTTTTT.